These 13 T cell receptor beta chains originate from one sample sequenced in a study of shared clonotypes between healthy human individuals. Using immunoSEQ multiplex PCR, the repertoire was profiled, and TCRdb retains in-frame clones only, with some absent. The profile covers 980,000 or so clones, with approximately 80% appearing a single time and roughly 1.5% taken by the ten largest. Source material: memory CD4+ T cells sorted from blood. Subset described: CD45RA-negative fraction. The receptors originated from a man between 18 and 29 years old in good health.

The rearrangement uses TRBV15 and TRBJ1-2, with 7 bases lining up with TRBD1. Germline values: CDR1 LNHNV, CDR2 YYDKDF (reference sequence). The CDR3 has 15 residues. With V trimmed by 0 bases and J by 8 bases, 9 bases remained unmatched. The CDR3 coding sequence is TGTGCCACCAGCAGAGATACGACAGGGACGTCGGGCTACACCTTC. The encoded protein is CATSRDTTGTSGYTF.

The V gene is TRBV6-1, the J gene TRBJ1-6, with D tentatively TRBD1 (5 bases). In germline, CDR1 is MNHNS, CDR2 SASEGT. The germline V and J ends were trimmed by 6 bases and 9 bases, with 9 bases remaining between them. The CDR3 extends over 12 amino acids. Written as DNA, the CDR3 is TGTGCCAGCAGGACGGGGGGTTCACCCCTCCACTTT. Translated: CASRTGGSPLHF.

The chain employs TRBV7-3 and TRBJ2-2, with no clear D. The germline V and J ends were trimmed by 1 base and 2 bases, with 11 bases remaining between them. The V gene's germline CDR1 is SGHTA and CDR2 FQGTGA. This CDR3 is built from 16 residues. CDR3 DNA: TGTGCCAGCAGCTTAAATGGCCTGACCAACACCGGGGAGCTGTTTTTT. Its protein product is CASSLNGLTNTGELFF.

On this clone itself: Different DNA sequences within this sample yield the same CDR3. This chain uses TRBV18 with TRBJ1-1; D remains ambiguous. With 2 bases removed from V and 2 bases from J, the gap between germline ends came to 6 bases. Germline-derived CDR1 and CDR2 are KGHSH and LQKENI. This CDR3 has 13 residues. The CDR3 DNA is TGTGCCAGCTCACCAATCCTCAACACTGAAGCTTTCTTT. As protein: CASSPILNTEAFF.

This rearrangement joins TRBV10-2 to TRBJ1-2; the D is unclear. This CDR3 comprises 13 residues. V was shortened by 6 bases and J by 7 bases, with 15 bases between the two germline ends. Germline V gives CDR1 WSHSY, CDR2 SAAADI. CDR3 sequence: CASRDSASGGYTF. In nucleotides, the CDR3 is TGCGCCAGCAGAGACTCAGCATCCGGTGGCTACACCTTC.

CDR3 coding DNA: TGTGCCAGTAGTACCACAGCCTATAATTCACCCCTCCACTTT. Protein: CASSTTAYNSPLHF. This chain uses TRBV19 with TRBJ1-6; D gene uncertain. V dropped 4 bases and J dropped 2 bases, with 6 bases sitting between them. The CDR3 contains 14 residues. Germline V gives CDR1 LNHDA, CDR2 SQIVND (reference sequence).

The rearrangement joins TRBV2 to TRBJ2-4; D is unresolved. Germline CDR1 SNHLY, CDR2 FYNNEI. The CDR3 runs 11 residues. V was pared by 1 base and J by 7 bases, with 2 bases between. CDR3 coding DNA: TGTGCCAGCAGTGAAGAGAACATTCAGTACTTC. Translation gives CASSEENIQYF.

The chain uses TRBV5-6 and TRBJ1-2; 7 nucleotides align to TRBD1. Germline assignment: CDR1 SGHDT and CDR2 YYEEEE. V trimming: 9 bases; J trimming: 8 bases; junction bases outside the gene matches: 13. There are 13 residues in the CDR3. The CDR3 loop is CATSRTGYLGYTF. As DNA, the CDR3 is TGTGCCACATCCCGGACAGGTTATTTAGGCTACACCTTC.

This chain joins TRBV30 and TRBJ2-5; the D gene is possibly TRBD2 (5 bases). This CDR3 spans 12 amino acids. Germline V lookup: CDR1 GTSNPN, CDR2 SVGIG (reference sequence). The V end was cut by 1 base, the J end by 7 bases, with 10 bases between. Here the CDR3 reads CAWSGRSWTQYF. The CDR3 DNA reads TGTGCCTGGAGTGGGAGGTCCTGGACCCAGTACTTC.

The chain joins TRBV9 to TRBJ2-1; no definite D call. This CDR3 comprises 14 residues. V lost 2 bases to trimming and J lost 5 bases, with 11 bases between them. Per germline, CDR1 SGDLS and CDR2 YYNGEE. The CDR3: CASSVAGPHNEQFF. The CDR3, as DNA: TGTGCCAGCAGCGTCGCCGGGCCCCACAATGAGCAGTTCTTC.

This clone was recorded only once. V gene TRBV5-1 combines with J gene TRBJ1-2; weak D call: TRBD1 (5 bases). V shed 0 bases and J shed 4 bases, with 13 bases lying between them. The germline V gene has CDR1 SGHRS and CDR2 YFSETQ. This CDR3 contains 15 residues. For the CDR3, the DNA is TGCGCCAGCAGCTTGGAGGCGGCCCAGGGCTATGGCTACACCTTC. Protein sequence: CASSLEAAQGYGYTF.

This chain joins TRBV5-5 and TRBJ1-1; the D gene is possibly TRBD1 (5 bases). V lost 3 bases, J lost 0 bases, and 9 bases lay in between. The germline V gene encodes CDR1 SGHKS and CDR2 YYEKEE (reference sequence). The length of the CDR3 is 14 residues. This CDR3 reads CASSWGKVNTEAFF. The CDR3 bases are TGTGCCAGCAGCTGGGGCAAGGTGAACACTGAAGCTTTCTTT.

The chain joins TRBV5-4 to TRBJ2-7, with TRBD2 matching 7 bases. V lost 3 bases to trimming and J lost 3 bases; unmatched junction nucleotides: 18. The CDR3 sequence is 18 residues long. CDR1 is SGHNT, CDR2 YYREEE, per germline (reference sequence). The CDR3 coding sequence is TGTGCCAGCAGCTCTGGACGGTCTCGGTCTAGCGGCAACTACGAGCAGTACTTC. Protein product: CASSSGRSRSSGNYEQYF.